This T cell receptor beta chain was sequenced for a study of T cells after yellow fever vaccination. This CDR3 has 16 residues. From germline, CDR1 is SEHNR and CDR2 FQNEAQ (reference sequence). Trimming took 5 bases from V and 6 from J; bases not matched to a gene: 12. In this sample, this clonotype turned up a few times. Antigen: not known. Findings and limits, study-wide: Primary-vaccination clones mostly resurfaced post-booster (roughly 97% CD4, around 88% CD8). There was a possibility that FACS-sorted repertoires contained abundant clonotypes contaminating from the bulk population.

Universal primer sites and UMIs were introduced during 5'RACE template-switching synthesis of TCR cDNA. MiXCR, applied by TCRdb to the 5' RACE reads, yields one record per CDR3 protein. The sample records hundreds of thousands of distinct CDR3 sequences, around 12% being singletons. The sequence was obtained from a man aged 25 to 40 who received the YFV17D yellow fever vaccine. This chain joins TRBV7-9 and TRBJ2-3, with 9 bases identical to TRBD2. Material: PBMCs, obtained on the day of the yellow fever booster vaccination. The CDR3 loop reads CASSQEHAGGFDTQYF. The CDR3, as DNA: TGTGCCAGCAGCCAAGAACACGCGGGAGGGTTCGATACGCAGTATTTT. Drawing the rest from reference TRBV7-9 and TRBJ2-3, the complete variable domain is DTGVSQNPRHKITKRGQNVTFRCDPISEHNRLYWYRQTLGQGPEFLTYFQNEAQLEKSRLLSDRFSAERPKGSFSTLEIQRTEQGDSAMYLCASSQEHAGGFDTQYFGPGTRLTVL.